What follows are 18 T cell receptor beta chains derived from one specimen sequenced in a study of control samples from healthy donors and cancer patients. Sequencing was performed with immunoSEQ multiplex PCR; in TCRdb, only in-frame clones are kept and a portion is missing. The sample shows roughly 120,000 clones, 85% to 95% of them seen only once. The sequencing sample was made of blood. Receptors were obtained from a man aged 30-40 years in good health.

The gene calls are TRBV4-3 and TRBJ1-1; unclear D gene. Trimming took 4 bases from V and 1 from J, leaving 7 bases between them. The CDR3 sequence is 13 residues long. CDR1 and CDR2 from the germline V gene are LGHNA and YSLEER. CDR3 residues: CASSRNTNTEAFF. In DNA form, the CDR3 reads TGCGCCAGCAGCCGTAACACGAACACTGAAGCTTTCTTT.

V and J are TRBV6-5 and TRBJ1-1; D is uncertain. V was trimmed by 0 bases and J by 4 bases, leaving 6 bases between them. Germline CDR1 reads MNHEY; CDR2 reads SVGAGI. The CDR3 has 13 amino acids. The CDR3 DNA reads TGTGCCAGCAGTTACTCGATAGGCACTGAAGCTTTCTTT. Protein product: CASSYSIGTEAFF.

This CDR3 is CASSLWPAGYSNQPQHF. CDR3 coding DNA: TGTGCCAGCAGTTTATGGCCAGCGGGATATAGCAATCAGCCCCAGCATTTT. V gene TRBV28 combines with J gene TRBJ1-5; no clear D. The CDR3 has 17 residues. V was trimmed by 0 bases and J by 0 bases, leaving 12 bases between them. Germline lookup yields CDR1 MDHEN and CDR2 SYDVKM.

On this clone itself: Within the sample, other DNA sequences also encode this same CDR3. The chain couples TRBV7-2 to TRBJ2-3; D is unclear. The V gene's germline CDR1 is SGHTA and CDR2 FQGNSA. Trimming cost V 3 bases and J 2 bases, with 0 bases left between them. This CDR3 contains 11 residues. The CDR3 DNA is TGTGCCAGCAGCTTCACAGATACGCAGTATTTT. It translates to CASSFTDTQYF.

Note on this clone: Germline is not matched at one junction end, which may reflect a read error. J is TRBJ1-6 and V is TRBV29-1; 7 positions match TRBD1. The CDR3 spans 12 residues. Germline assignment: CDR1 SQVTM and CDR2 ANQGSEA. Here the CDR3 reads CSVEDQDRSVNF. The CDR3 DNA reads TGCAGCGTTGAAGACCAGGACAGGTCTGTGAACTTT.

This chain uses TRBV6-5 with TRBJ2-2; D is unresolved. CDR1 and CDR2 from the germline V gene are MNHEY and SVGAGI. The germline V and J ends were trimmed by 6 bases and 7 bases, with 6 bases remaining between them. The CDR3 consists of 11 residues. The CDR3 DNA reads as TGTGCCAGCAGGACTTACGGGGAGCTGTTTTTT. Amino acids: CASRTYGELFF.

J is TRBJ2-2 and V is TRBV7-6; D uncertain. Per germline, CDR1 SGHVS and CDR2 FNYEAQ. The V and J ends lost 4 bases and 1 base respectively, with 10 bases between them. This CDR3 spans 15 amino acids. The CDR3 protein is CASSSGSLNTGELFF. The DNA of the CDR3 is TGTGCCAGCAGCTCCGGGTCGCTGAACACCGGGGAGCTGTTTTTT.

The rearrangement uses TRBV30 and TRBJ2-3; 10 bases fit TRBD2. This CDR3 is built from 14 residues. Per germline, CDR1 GTSNPN and CDR2 SVGIG (reference sequence). V shed 1 base and J 6 bases; nucleotides not matched to a gene: 4. The CDR3 DNA reads as TGTGCCTGGAGTGAGCGGGGGGGAGCGGATACGCAGTATTTT. As protein: CAWSERGGADTQYF.

J is TRBJ1-5 and V is TRBV7-9; TRBD1 is a possible D gene (5 bases). Germline lookup yields CDR1 SEHNR and CDR2 FQNEAQ (reference sequence). This CDR3 spans 14 amino acids. Trimming shortened V by 4 bases and J by 6 bases, and 13 bases separated the two germline ends. CDR3 DNA sequence: TGTGCCAGCAGCTCAGGGTTCGGAGGTCAGCCCCAGCATTTT. This codes for CASSSGFGGQPQHF.

The J gene is TRBJ1-3, the V gene TRBV14, with TRBD1 matching 7 bases. Unmatched junction bases numbered 12, after V lost 4 bases and J lost 0 bases. CDR1 SGHDN and CDR2 FVKESK come from the germline V gene. The CDR3 length is 18 residues. In DNA, the CDR3 is TGTGCCAGCAGCCTACGTCAGGGGGTCCTCCACTCTGGAAACACCATATATTTT. Translating it yields CASSLRQGVLHSGNTIYF. The whole variable domain, filled in from reference TRBV14 and TRBJ1-3, reads EAGVTQFPSHSVIEKGQTVTLRCDPISGHDNLYWYRRVMGKEIKFLLHFVKESKQDESGMPNNRFLAERTGGTYSTLKVQPAELEDSGVYFCASSLRQGVLHSGNTIYFGEGSWLTVV.

V is TRBV7-9 and J is TRBJ2-1; D is unclear. CDR3 length: 15 residues. CDR1 is SEHNR and CDR2 is FQNEAQ in the germline V gene (reference sequence). Between the trimmed V and J ends, which lost 2 bases and 6 bases, there was a span of 14 bases. CDR3 protein: CASSLRDLLGNEQFF. The CDR3 region has the DNA TGTGCCAGCAGCTTAAGAGACCTTCTGGGCAATGAGCAGTTCTTC.

The table lists this clone with a count of one. V and J are TRBV9 and TRBJ2-7; 7 bases map to TRBD1. Germline values: CDR1 SGDLS, CDR2 YYNGEE. The V and J ends lost 3 bases and 5 bases, in that order; junction bases with no gene match: 11. The CDR3 runs 15 residues. The CDR3 protein is CASSARQGDPHEQYF. The CDR3 region has the DNA TGTGCCAGCAGCGCACGGCAGGGGGACCCCCACGAGCAGTACTTC.

The J gene is TRBJ1-1, the V gene TRBV7-9; the D is unclear. This CDR3 spans 15 amino acids. V gave up 0 bases and J gave up 1 base, with 9 bases separating them. The V gene's germline CDR1 is SEHNR and CDR2 FQNEAQ (reference sequence). CDR3 amino acids: CASSLAPAGNTEAFF. CDR3 DNA: TGTGCCAGCAGCTTAGCCCCGGCGGGGAACACTGAAGCTTTCTTT.

The V call is TRBV28, the J call TRBJ1-6; D is possibly TRBD1 (5 bases). Trimming removed 3 bases from V and 7 bases from J, with 10 bases in between. There are 14 residues in the CDR3. Germline CDR1 and CDR2: MDHEN and SYDVKM. CDR3 DNA: TGTGCCAGCAGTTTCGGCTGGGGGAATTCACCCCTCCACTTT. This sequence encodes CASSFGWGNSPLHF. The variable domain in full, with the rest retrieved from reference TRBV28 and TRBJ1-6, is DVKVTQSSRYLVKRTGEKVFLECVQDMDHENMFWYRQDPGLGLRLIYFSYDVKMKEKGDIPEGYSVSREKKERFSLILESASTNQTSMYLCASSFGWGNSPLHFGNGTRLTVT.

The J gene is TRBJ2-5, the V gene TRBV29-1; the D gene could be TRBD1 or TRBD2 (5 bases each). Looked up from germline, CDR1 is SQVTM and CDR2 is ANQGSEA. The CDR3 spans 12 residues. Trimming left V 6 bases short and J 7 bases short, with 15 bases between. The CDR3 loop is CSVWDRGGTQYF. The DNA of the CDR3 is TGCAGCGTCTGGGACCGAGGTGGGACCCAGTACTTC.

The chain employs TRBV7-9 and TRBJ2-2, with D possibly matching TRBD1 (5 bases). The CDR3 totals 14 residues. Trimming shortened V by 5 bases and J by 6 bases, and 13 bases separated the two germline ends. In germline, CDR1 is SEHNR, CDR2 FQNEAQ (reference sequence). The DNA for the CDR3 is TGTGCCAGCAGCCCCCGGACAAATTCCGGGGAGCTGTTTTTT. It specifies CASSPRTNSGELFF.

V gene TRBV7-8 combines with J gene TRBJ2-1; 10 bases fit TRBD1. The germline V gene encodes CDR1 SGHVS and CDR2 FQNEAQ. The CDR3 is made up of 13 amino acids. The V and J ends lost 5 bases and 8 bases, in that order; junction bases with no gene match: 3. The CDR3 DNA reads TGTGCCAGCAGCATGACAGGGGGCGATGAGCAGTTCTTC. Protein product: CASSMTGGDEQFF.

This clone appeared once. V gene TRBV7-3 combines with J gene TRBJ2-3; D is possibly TRBD1 or TRBD2 (6 bases each). V lost 5 bases to trimming and J lost 4 bases, with 16 bases between them. CDR3 length: 15 residues. Germline CDR1 SGHTA, CDR2 FQGTGA. This chain's CDR3 is CASSHLGGPADTQYF. In DNA form, the CDR3 reads TGTGCCAGCAGCCACTTGGGGGGCCCGGCAGATACGCAGTATTTT.